This T cell receptor (beta chain) was sequenced during a study of CXCR3-negative and CXCR3-positive naive CD8 T cells. Study-level results: Comparison of naive cells showed more hydrophobic TRB CDR3s in CXCR3-positive than in CXCR3-negative naive cells.

There are 14 residues in the CDR3. Germline lookup yields CDR1 SQVTM and CDR2 ANQGSEA. The authors made the TRB cDNA libraries by 5' RACE using UMI labels. TCRdb reanalyzed the 5' RACE reads, giving one entry per CDR3 protein sequence and no DNA. The table gives tens of thousands of distinct CDR3 sequences; the top ten clones make up 0.7% to 0.95% of it. As regards this clonotype: Its antigen is unknown.

The V call is TRBV29-1, the J call TRBJ2-7; TCRdb reports TRBD1, a call that lacks DNA to check it against. Sequencing was done on a sample of naive CXCR3+ CD8+ T cells from blood. Described subset: CD45RO-CCR7+CD27+CD95- naive CD8+ T cells expressing CXCR3 (TNR3+). The receptor was derived from a human donor in good health. Some clones in this sample may be carry-over from other donors' samples. The chain's CDR3 is CSDPIGADFHEQYF.